A single sample gave rise to the 5 T cell receptor beta chains below, sequenced in a study of shared clonotypes between healthy human individuals. TCRdb's copy holds only in-frame clones and misses some; the assay was immunoSEQ multiplex PCR. Of over 850,000 clones in the sample, around 82% were seen once. The sample was memory CD4+ T cells from PBMCs. Subset defined: CD45RA-negative fraction. These receptors were collected from a man between 18 and 29 years old in good health. Some clones in this sample may be carry-over from other donors' samples.

This clone was detected only once. The chain recombines TRBV28 with TRBJ1-5, with D possibly TRBD1 on 5 matching bases. The CDR3 consists of 13 residues. V lost 6 bases and J 7 bases, leaving 13 bases between the germline ends. Germline loops: CDR1 MDHEN, CDR2 SYDVKM. This chain's CDR3 is CASSSSGFQPQHF. The CDR3 DNA follows: TGTGCCAGCAGCAGTTCAGGGTTCCAGCCCCAGCATTTT.

The chain couples TRBV30 to TRBJ2-5; D may be TRBD1 or TRBD2 (6 bases each). V gave up 0 bases and J gave up 1 base, with 12 bases separating them. Germline assignment: CDR1 GTSNPN and CDR2 SVGIG (reference sequence). This CDR3 has 15 residues. The CDR3 is CAWSVGGQGQETQYF. Here the CDR3 DNA reads TGTGCCTGGAGTGTGGGGGGCCAGGGCCAAGAGACCCAGTACTTC.

To note about this clone: Other DNA variants within this sample encode the same CDR3. This chain joins TRBV11-2 and TRBJ2-7; the match to TRBD2 covers 12 bases. Germline V gives CDR1 SGHAT, CDR2 FQNNGV. The V segment lost 5 bases and the J segment 2 bases; nucleotides outside the gene matches: 4. The CDR3 covers 15 residues. CDR3 in amino acids: CASSPGLAGAYEQYF. Written as DNA, the CDR3 is TGTGCCAGCAGCCCGGGACTAGCGGGCGCCTACGAGCAGTACTTC.

This chain connects TRBV7-9 to TRBJ2-7; 9 bases are shared with TRBD1. V shed 3 bases and J 2 bases; nucleotides not matched to a gene: 8. CDR3 size: 16 residues. The germline CDR1 and CDR2 sequences are SEHNR and FQNEAQ (reference sequence). CDR3 sequence (DNA): TGTGCCAGCAGCTTGGGACCGGGACAGGGTCCCTACGAGCAGTACTTC. This translates into CASSLGPGQGPYEQYF.

The rearrangement joins TRBV5-4 to TRBJ2-2; TRBD2 matches 7 bases. Trimming took 1 base from V and 4 from J; bases not matched to a gene: 4. The CDR3 length is 15 residues. The germline V gene encodes CDR1 SGHNT and CDR2 YYREEE (reference sequence). This chain's CDR3 is CASSLNTGGTGELFF. The DNA for the CDR3 is TGTGCCAGCAGCTTGAATACGGGAGGCACCGGGGAGCTGTTTTTT.